The table lists the clone carrying this T cell receptor beta chain with many counts. CDR1 SGHTA and CDR2 FQGTGA come from the germline V gene. V lost 1 base and J 1 base, leaving 12 bases between the germline ends. CDR3 length: 16 residues. The data were taken from a study of T cell repertoires in cytomegalovirus infection. TCRdb called the reads again in MiXCR, with one record for every CDR3 protein. The table includes about 490,000 distinct CDR3 sequences, approximately 10% detected once. The genes are TRBV7-3 and TRBJ2-3; D may correspond to TRBD1 or TRBD2 (6 bases each). The receptor comes from a human donor in good health (CMV status not recorded). Some clones in this sample may be carry-over from other donors' samples. The specimen sequenced was PBMCs. In nucleotides, the CDR3 is TGTGCCAGCAGCTTAAGGGGGCGGGGCGGCACAGATACGCAGTATTTT. Translating gives CASSLRGRGGTDTQYF.